These 30 T cell receptor beta chains share one sample of origin, sequenced in a study of T cell repertoires in cytomegalovirus infection. Each CDR3 protein is one row after TCRdb ran MiXCR on the reads. The repertoire holds about 130,000 distinct CDR3 sequences, 7.5% to 9% seen once, with roughly a tenth in the top ten. Material: PBMCs. Source of these receptors: a human donor in good health (CMV status not recorded). Some clones in this sample may be carry-over from other donors' samples.

This clonotype was seen a few times. CDR3 region: CSASRDRKETQYF. In DNA, the CDR3 is TGCAGTGCTTCTAGGGACAGAAAAGAGACCCAGTACTTC. The chain combines TRBV20-1 with TRBJ2-5; 7 bases fit TRBD1. Trimming at V came to 5 bases and at J to 3 bases, leaving 6 bases not matched to a gene. This CDR3 contains 13 residues. CDR1 is DFQATT, CDR2 SNEGSKA, per germline (reference sequence).

This clonotype was counted between two and nine times. This chain uses TRBV4-1 with TRBJ1-2; unclear D gene. The V end was cut by 2 bases, the J end by 5 bases, with 15 bases between. Looked up from germline, CDR1 is MGHRA and CDR2 is YSYEKL. This CDR3 contains 15 residues. The CDR3 coding sequence is TGCGCCAGCAGCCAATATGTGGGGTGGTCTTATGGCTACACCTTC. Translation gives CASSQYVGWSYGYTF.

This clonotype was seen many times. The rearrangement links TRBV2 to TRBJ1-1, with D hard to call. The CDR3 is 15 amino acids. The germline V gene encodes CDR1 SNHLY and CDR2 FYNNEI. The V gene lost 6 bases and the J gene lost 5 bases, with 19 bases spanning the gap. CDR3 sequence: CASRKTGSVMTEAFF. DNA of the CDR3: TGTGCCAGCAGGAAAACCGGGTCTGTGATGACTGAAGCTTTCTTT. The full variable domain, in which reference TRBV2 and TRBJ1-1 provide the parts outside the CDR3, is EPEVTQTPSHQVTQMGQEVILRCVPISNHLYFYWYRQILGQKVEFLVSFYNNEISEKSEIFDDQFSVERPDGSNFTLKIRSTKLEDSAMYFCASRKTGSVMTEAFFGQGTRLTVV.

This clonotype has more than one count but fewer than ten. V and J are TRBV6-2 or TRBV6-3 and TRBJ2-7; D may be TRBD1 or TRBD2 (5 bases each). The CDR3 spans 16 residues. With 6 bases removed from V and 3 bases from J, the gap between germline ends came to 21 bases. Looked up from germline, CDR1 is MNHEY and CDR2 is SVGEGT. In DNA form, the CDR3 reads TGTGCCAGCAGACCGGGACGAACTAACCCCCTCTACGAGCAGTACTTC. It encodes CASRPGRTNPLYEQYF.

This clonotype was picked up many times. This chain joins TRBV7-2 and TRBJ1-4; D not resolved. Between the trimmed V and J ends, which lost 2 bases and 7 bases, there was a span of 11 bases. The CDR3 is 14 residues long. Germline values: CDR1 SGHTA, CDR2 FQGNSA. The CDR3 DNA reads as TGTGCCAGCAGCTTACGTGTTACGGCTGAAAAACTGTTTTTT. This gives the protein CASSLRVTAEKLFF.

There are many counts of this clonotype. The chain links TRBV6-5 to TRBJ2-5; D tentatively reads TRBD1 or TRBD2 (5 bases each). There are 15 residues in the CDR3. Trimming removed 6 bases from V and 4 bases from J, with 18 bases in between. Germline assignment: CDR1 MNHEY and CDR2 SVGAGI. This chain's CDR3 is CASRPAGALGETQYF. CDR3 DNA: TGTGCCAGCAGACCAGCCGGGGCGCTCGGAGAGACCCAGTACTTC.

Many counts were recorded for this clonotype. V gene TRBV12-3 or TRBV12-4 combines with J gene TRBJ2-6, with D possibly TRBD2 on 5 matching bases. V was pared by 3 bases and J by 4 bases, with 10 bases between. CDR3 length: 15 amino acids. CDR3 residues: CASSLAGTGANVLTF. The CDR3 DNA reads as TGTGCCAGCAGTTTGGCGGGCACCGGGGCCAACGTCCTGACTTTC.

This chain connects TRBV2 to TRBJ2-1; D possibly corresponds to TRBD2 (6 bases). The V gene lost 7 bases and the J gene lost 4 bases, with 11 bases spanning the gap. The CDR3 length is 13 residues. Germline CDR1 and CDR2: SNHLY and FYNNEI. CDR3 coding DNA: TGTGCCAGCACCCGGCTAGCGTACAATGAGCAGTTCTTC. Amino acids: CASTRLAYNEQFF.

This clonotype was observed at least ten times. This chain joins TRBV28 and TRBJ1-5, with D tentatively TRBD1 (5 bases). Germline V gene lookup returns CDR1 MDHEN and CDR2 SYDVKM. V dropped 8 bases and J dropped 9 bases, with 17 bases sitting between them. This CDR3 contains 13 residues. CDR3 sequence reads: CASFRGRDGPQHF. The CDR3 nucleotides are TGTGCCAGCTTTCGCGGACGGGACGGGCCCCAGCATTTT.

The sample holds many counts of this clonotype. The chain combines TRBV20-1 with TRBJ2-3; no clear D. V was trimmed by 3 bases and J by 4 bases, leaving 14 bases between them. Germline CDR1 DFQATT, CDR2 SNEGSKA (reference sequence). The CDR3 spans 14 residues. The chain's CDR3 is CSASRQDRSDTQYF. CDR3 bases: TGCAGTGCTAGTAGGCAGGACCGATCAGATACGCAGTATTTT.

V usage is TRBV6-2 or TRBV6-3 and J usage is TRBJ1-5; D uncertain. With 8 bases removed from V and 3 bases from J, the gap between germline ends came to 11 bases. Germline-derived CDR1 and CDR2 are MNHEY and SVGEGT. CDR3 length: 13 amino acids. The CDR3 DNA follows: TGTGCCAGCGCCCGTGGCATCAATCAGCCCCAGCATTTT. This encodes CASARGINQPQHF.

This clonotype has at least ten counts. This rearrangement joins TRBV7-3 to TRBJ1-2; 8 positions agree with TRBD1. With V trimmed by 3 bases and J by 8 bases, 5 bases remained unmatched. In germline, CDR1 is SGHTA, CDR2 FQGTGA. This CDR3 has 13 amino acids. The CDR3 DNA reads as TGTGCCAGCAGCTTTTCAGGGGGCGACGGCTACACCTTC. Translation gives CASSFSGGDGYTF. Together with reference TRBV7-3 and TRBJ1-2, the CDR3 gives the full variable domain: GAGVSQTPSNKVTEKGKYVELRCDPISGHTALYWYRQSLGQGPEFLIYFQGTGAADDSGLPNDRFFAVRPEGSVSTLKIQRTERGDSAVYLCASSFSGGDGYTFGSGTRLTVV.

There are many counts of this clonotype. The gene calls are TRBV7-8 and TRBJ2-7; no definite D call. The V gene lost 1 base and the J gene lost 0 bases, with 7 bases spanning the gap. In germline, CDR1 is SGHVS, CDR2 FQNEAQ. This CDR3 has 14 residues. CDR3 nucleotide sequence: TGTGCCAGCAGCTTAGGGCACAGCTCCTACGAGCAGTACTTC. The encoded protein is CASSLGHSSYEQYF.

The sample holds a few counts of this clonotype. V usage is TRBV5-1 and J usage is TRBJ2-1; the match to TRBD2 covers 9 bases. Germline CDR1 reads SGHRS; CDR2 reads YFSETQ. The CDR3 has 14 residues. V lost 0 bases to trimming and J lost 9 bases; unmatched junction nucleotides: 4. The CDR3 DNA reads as TGCGCCAGCAGCTTGGCGCTAGCGGGGAGTGAGCAGTTCTTC. This sequence encodes CASSLALAGSEQFF.

This clonotype was recorded many times. The rearrangement joins TRBV19 to TRBJ2-3; 8 nucleotides agree with TRBD2. Germline CDR1 reads LNHDA; CDR2 reads SQIVND (reference sequence). V trimming: 7 bases; J trimming: 5 bases; junction bases outside the gene matches: 8. The CDR3 runs to 14 residues. The CDR3: CASTISGDGDTQYF. The CDR3 DNA sequence: TGTGCCAGTACCATTAGCGGGGACGGAGATACGCAGTATTTT. Full variable domain (outside the CDR3, taken from reference TRBV19 and TRBJ2-3): DGGITQSPKYLFRKEGQNVTLSCEQNLNHDAMYWYRQDPGQGLRLIYYSQIVNDFQKGDIAEGYSVSREKKESFPLTVTSAQKNPTAFYLCASTISGDGDTQYFGPGTRLTVL.

The sample holds many counts of this clonotype. The rearrangement joins TRBV7-9 to TRBJ2-7; TRBD1 aligns across 9 bases. CDR3 length: 14 residues. The V and J ends lost 5 bases and 5 bases, in that order; junction bases with no gene match: 7. Germline loops: CDR1 SEHNR, CDR2 FQNEAQ (reference sequence). The CDR3 loop is CASSKWDRVHEQYF. As DNA, the CDR3 is TGTGCCAGCAGCAAATGGGACAGGGTCCACGAGCAGTACTTC.

This clonotype was detected many times. The chain combines TRBV14 with TRBJ1-1; 8 positions match TRBD1. CDR3 length: 18 amino acids. Trimming took 0 bases from V and 0 from J; bases not matched to a gene: 9. Germline V gene sequence: CDR1 SGHDN, CDR2 FVKESK. This CDR3 reads CASSQDLLRGRMNTEAFF. CDR3 bases: TGTGCCAGCAGCCAAGATCTCCTCAGGGGGCGGATGAACACTGAAGCTTTCTTT.

This clonotype was observed many times. The chain has TRBV24-1 and TRBJ1-1; no definite D call. There are 14 residues in the CDR3. V lost 3 bases and J 10 bases, leaving 17 bases between the germline ends. Germline V gene data show CDR1 as KGHDR and CDR2 as SFDVKD. CDR3 in amino acids: CATSDPGPSSGAFF. For the CDR3, the DNA is TGTGCCACCAGTGATCCAGGACCCTCCTCTGGAGCTTTCTTT.

Ten or more counts support this clonotype. This chain's CDR3 is CASSQLGWGRDDEKLFF. Written as DNA, the CDR3 is TGTGCCAGCAGCCAACTAGGATGGGGAAGGGACGATGAAAAACTGTTTTTT. The rearrangement uses TRBV14 and TRBJ1-4; a weak D match, TRBD1 (5 bases). This CDR3 contains 17 residues. Germline V gene lookup returns CDR1 SGHDN and CDR2 FVKESK. Deletions cut 2 bases from V and 6 bases from J, with 19 bases between.

This clonotype was detected many times. The J gene is TRBJ1-5, the V gene TRBV12-3 or TRBV12-4; TRBD1 matches at 7 bases. CDR3 length: 16 amino acids. Trimming removed 6 bases from V and 4 bases from J; junction bases left unmatched: 12. CDR3 in DNA: TGTGCCAGCAGCCGATCCTCGACAGGGAATAATCAGCCCCAGCATTTT. Amino acid sequence: CASSRSSTGNNQPQHF.

The chain employs TRBV2 and TRBJ2-1; D not certain. The germline V gene encodes CDR1 SNHLY and CDR2 FYNNEI. V was clipped by 0 bases and J by 10 bases, with 10 bases between them. This CDR3 has 13 residues. CDR3 amino acids: CASSEALGLEQFF. The CDR3 DNA reads TGTGCCAGCAGTGAAGCCCTCGGGCTCGAGCAGTTCTTC.

The rearrangement joins TRBV2 to TRBJ1-2; TRBD1 aligns across 11 bases. The germline V gene has CDR1 SNHLY and CDR2 FYNNEI. The CDR3 runs 15 residues. J lost 7 bases, V lost 4 bases, and 8 bases had no gene match. The CDR3 nucleotides read TGTGCCAGCAGTGGCCCCGGACAGGGGGCGGGTGGCTACACCTTC. It specifies CASSGPGQGAGGYTF.

On this clonotype: One end of the junction fails to match germline, which may point to a read error. This chain links TRBV5-1 with TRBJ1-2; TRBD1 is a possible D gene (5 bases). Germline V gene lookup returns CDR1 SGHRS and CDR2 YFSETQ. The CDR3 runs to 14 residues. Here the CDR3 reads CASSPGPTNYAYTF. The CDR3 region has the DNA TGCGCCAGCAGCCCGGGACCGACTAACTATGCCTACACCTTC. Full variable domain (rest looked up from reference TRBV5-1 and TRBJ1-2): KAGVTQTPRYLIKTRGQQVTLSCSPISGHRSVSWYQQTPGQGLQFLFEYFSETQRNKGNFPGRFSGRQFSNSRSEMNVSTLELGDSALYLCASSPGPTNYAYTFGSGTRLTVV.

This clonotype showed up many times. The chain joins TRBV28 to TRBJ2-3; 8 bases are a match to TRBD1. Germline loops: CDR1 MDHEN, CDR2 SYDVKM. V trimming: 6 bases; J trimming: 4 bases; junction bases outside the gene matches: 9. The CDR3 totals 15 residues. CDR3: CASSPWTGWADTQYF. The CDR3 coding sequence is TGTGCCAGCAGCCCCTGGACAGGGTGGGCAGATACGCAGTATTTT.

This clonotype was observed at least ten times. The chain couples TRBV19 to TRBJ1-1, with D unresolved. The CDR3 spans 13 residues. Germline V gives CDR1 LNHDA, CDR2 SQIVND (reference sequence). Trimming took off 7 bases at V and 3 bases at J, with 12 bases between the two ends. CDR3 residues: CASTLEGYTEAFF. Written as DNA, the CDR3 is TGTGCCAGTACTCTGGAAGGGTACACTGAAGCTTTCTTT.

This clonotype has a handful of counts. This sequence joins TRBV20-1 and TRBJ2-5, with 15 bases fitting TRBD2. This CDR3 spans 15 amino acids. J lost 7 bases, V lost 5 bases, and 8 bases had no gene match. Germline CDR1 is DFQATT and CDR2 is SNEGSKA (reference sequence). CDR3 loop: CSAPRTSGGAVTQYF. CDR3 sequence (DNA): TGCAGTGCTCCCCGGACTAGCGGGGGGGCCGTGACCCAGTACTTC.

V and J are TRBV6-6 and TRBJ1-5; TRBD1 matches at 7 bases. The CDR3 consists of 13 residues. V shed 11 bases, J shed 0 bases, and the junction held 4 bases outside the gene matches. Germline V lookup: CDR1 MNHNY, CDR2 SVGAGI (reference sequence). The DNA of the CDR3 is TGTGCCGCCAGGGGGACTAGCAATCAGCCCCAGCATTTT. Protein: CAARGTSNQPQHF.

This clonotype was counted many times. The chain has TRBV6-2 or TRBV6-3 and TRBJ2-7, with D tentatively TRBD1 or TRBD2 (5 bases each). Germline V gene data show CDR1 as MNHEY and CDR2 as SVGEGT. With 8 bases removed from V and 5 bases from J, the gap between germline ends came to 22 bases. CDR3 length: 15 residues. CDR3 sequence reads: CASHQTQGVRDEQYF. DNA of the CDR3: TGTGCCAGCCATCAAACCCAGGGTGTGAGGGACGAGCAGTACTTC.

This clonotype was seen only a few times. The chain joins TRBV5-6 to TRBJ2-1; TRBD1 aligns across 10 bases. The V and J ends lost 5 bases and 7 bases, in that order; junction bases with no gene match: 6. There are 14 residues in the CDR3. The germline V gene has CDR1 SGHDT and CDR2 YYEEEE. CDR3 amino acids: CASSPGTGVNEQFF. CDR3 DNA: TGTGCCAGCAGTCCCGGGACAGGGGTTAATGAGCAGTTCTTC.

Remarks on this clonotype: A much larger clone differs from this one at a single base, so this may be a read error. This chain uses TRBV11-2 with TRBJ2-7; D is undetermined. CDR1 and CDR2 from the germline V gene are SGHAT and FQNNGV. The CDR3 is 14 residues long. The CDR3 spells CVSSLSPVPYEQYF. The DNA for the CDR3 is TGTGTCAGCAGCCTCAGCCCGGTGCCCTACGAGCAGTACTTC.